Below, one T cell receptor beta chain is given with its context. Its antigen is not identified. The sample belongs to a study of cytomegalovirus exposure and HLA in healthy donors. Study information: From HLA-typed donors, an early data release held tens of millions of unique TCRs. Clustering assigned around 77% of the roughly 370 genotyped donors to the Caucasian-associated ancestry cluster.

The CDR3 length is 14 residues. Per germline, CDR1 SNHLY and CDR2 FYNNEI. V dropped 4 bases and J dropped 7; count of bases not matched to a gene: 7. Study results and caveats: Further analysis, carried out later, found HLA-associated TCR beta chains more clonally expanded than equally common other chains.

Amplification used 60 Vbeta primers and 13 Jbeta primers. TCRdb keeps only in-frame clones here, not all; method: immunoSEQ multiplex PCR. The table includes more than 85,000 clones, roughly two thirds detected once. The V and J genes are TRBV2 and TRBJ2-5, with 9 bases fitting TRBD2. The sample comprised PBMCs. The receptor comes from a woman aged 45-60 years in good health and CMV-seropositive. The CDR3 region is CASSVGLARGTQYF. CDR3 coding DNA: TGTGCCAGCAGTGTTGGACTAGCGCGAGGGACCCAGTACTTC.